These 19 T cell receptor beta chains came from one sample sequenced in a study of a mutant IDH1 vaccine in newly diagnosed glioma. Method: immunoSEQ multiplex PCR; TCRdb's copy keeps in-frame clones and lacks some. Of 50,000 to 65,000 clones in the sample, less than 85% were seen once. These receptors' targets are unknown. Sample time point: week 11, during vaccination. The study gave 300 ug of mutant IDH1 20-mer peptide per vaccine dose, with topical imiquimod. Here the sequenced sample was PBMCs, taken from a glioma patient whose treatment included an IDH1 peptide vaccine. These receptors originate from a woman aged 50 to 60 with glioma.

The chain has TRBV5-1 and TRBJ1-2; possibly TRBD1 for D (5 bases). Trimming left V 4 bases short and J 8 bases short, with 27 bases between. The CDR3 runs 17 residues. CDR1 and CDR2 from the germline V gene are SGHRS and YFSETQ. This CDR3 is CASSPRAGIPQGLGYTF. The CDR3 DNA sequence: TGCGCCAGCAGCCCCCGGGCCGGAATCCCCCAGGGTCTGGGCTACACCTTC.

The chain has TRBV5-1 and TRBJ2-5; TRBD1 matches 9 bases. The V and J ends lost 1 base and 5 bases, in that order; junction bases with no gene match: 6. CDR1 and CDR2 (germline): SGHRS, YFSETQ. The CDR3 is made up of 15 amino acids. CDR3 region: CASSLWDRDMETQYF. DNA of the CDR3: TGCGCCAGCAGCTTGTGGGACAGGGATATGGAGACCCAGTACTTC.

This clone appeared once. This chain uses TRBV6-1 with TRBJ1-5; D ambiguous. CDR1 and CDR2 from the germline V gene are MNHNS and SASEGT. Trimming took off 6 bases at V and 3 bases at J, with 12 bases between the two ends. CDR3 length: 14 amino acids. CDR3 DNA: TGTGCCAGCAGGGCCAAGGCAGTCAATCAGCCCCAGCATTTT. Protein sequence: CASRAKAVNQPQHF.

The chain couples TRBV5-6 to TRBJ2-5, with D perhaps matching TRBD2 (5 bases). This CDR3 region has 16 residues. CDR1 and CDR2 from the germline V gene are SGHDT and YYEEEE. The V end was cut by 5 bases, the J end by 0 bases, with 17 bases between. CDR3 loop: CASSDGQRRNQETQYF. CDR3 DNA: TGTGCCAGCAGTGATGGCCAGCGGCGCAACCAAGAGACCCAGTACTTC. The full variable domain, with the rest looked up from reference TRBV5-6 and TRBJ2-5, is DAGVTQSPTHLIKTRGQQVTLRCSPKSGHDTVSWYQQALGQGPQFIFQYYEEEERQRGNFPDRFSGHQFPNYSSELNVNALLLGDSALYLCASSDGQRRNQETQYFGPGTRLLVL.

The chain is built from TRBV2 and TRBJ1-2; 9 nucleotides match TRBD1. Losses at the gene ends were 6 bases for V and 4 bases for J; bases not matched to a gene: 9. Germline assignment: CDR1 SNHLY and CDR2 FYNNEI. There are 15 residues in the CDR3. CDR3 protein: CASSLGGTGTYGYTF. CDR3 in DNA: TGTGCCAGCAGCTTGGGGGGGACAGGGACCTATGGCTACACCTTC.

As DNA, the CDR3 is TGTGCCAGCAGTGAGGGACAGGGGGGTTCACCCCTCCACTTT. This gives the protein CASSEGQGGSPLHF. This sequence joins TRBV6-1 and TRBJ1-6, with TRBD1 identical over 11 bases. The CDR3 runs to 14 residues. Trimming at V came to 3 bases and at J to 9 bases, leaving 1 base not matched to a gene. In germline, CDR1 is MNHNS, CDR2 SASEGT.

This sequence joins TRBV5-1 and TRBJ2-3; 7 bases match TRBD2. This CDR3 region has 12 residues. V trimming: 0 bases; J trimming: 11 bases; junction bases outside the gene matches: 3. CDR1 SGHRS and CDR2 YFSETQ come from the germline V gene. The CDR3 bases are TGCGCCAGCAGCTTGGTCGAGCGGGGGCAGTATTTT. Translation: CASSLVERGQYF.

This rearrangement joins TRBV2 to TRBJ1-6; TRBD1 agrees at 7 bases. Unmatched junction bases numbered 1, after V lost 7 bases and J lost 4 bases. Per germline, CDR1 SNHLY and CDR2 FYNNEI. The CDR3 is 13 amino acids. The CDR3 reads CASKGQYNSPLHF. The CDR3 DNA sequence: TGTGCCAGCAAGGGACAGTATAATTCACCCCTCCACTTT.

This clone has only a few counts. The chain has TRBV30 and TRBJ1-1; 7 bases line up with TRBD1. The CDR3 covers 13 residues. From germline, CDR1 is GTSNPN and CDR2 SVGIG (reference sequence). V was clipped by 7 bases and J by 5 bases; unmatched bases: 10. CDR3 amino acids: CASSRDSSTEAFF. The CDR3 region has the DNA TGTGCCTCCTCCCGGGACAGTTCTACTGAAGCTTTCTTT.

On this clone: With a much larger clone just one base away, this may be a read error. V gene TRBV28 combines with J gene TRBJ2-6; D might be TRBD1 (5 bases). V was pared by 6 bases and J by 0 bases, with 6 bases between. The CDR3 contains 14 residues. The germline CDR1 and CDR2 sequences are MDHEN and SYDVKM. DNA of the CDR3: TGTGCCAGCAGAGACAGCTCTGGGGCCAACGTCCTGACTTTC. Translating it yields CASRDSSGANVLTF.

The V call is TRBV30, the J call TRBJ2-1, with 10 bases lining up with TRBD1. Germline V gives CDR1 GTSNPN, CDR2 SVGIG (reference sequence). V trimming: 8 bases; J trimming: 4 bases; junction bases outside the gene matches: 5. CDR3 size: 13 residues. The chain's CDR3 is CARRDRGYNEQFF. CDR3 bases: TGTGCCCGCCGGGACAGGGGTTACAATGAGCAGTTCTTC.

This chain links TRBV19 with TRBJ1-2, with D tentatively TRBD1 (5 bases). CDR1 LNHDA and CDR2 SQIVND come from the germline V gene (reference sequence). V shed 3 bases and J shed 6 bases, with 11 bases lying between them. The CDR3 consists of 13 residues. CDR3 bases: TGTGCCAGTAGTATCGGTGCGACAGATGGCTACACCTTC. Amino acids: CASSIGATDGYTF.

V usage is TRBV6-1 and J usage is TRBJ2-1, with unresolved D. Trimming cost V 2 bases and J 8 bases, with 7 bases left between them. The V gene's germline CDR1 is MNHNS and CDR2 SASEGT. The CDR3 has 12 residues. The CDR3 DNA sequence: TGTGCCAGCAGTGAACAGGCGGATGAGCAGTTCTTC. It is translated as CASSEQADEQFF.

The genes are TRBV10-3 and TRBJ1-3, with 7 bases lining up with TRBD1. From germline, CDR1 is ENHRY and CDR2 SYGVKD. V shed 8 bases, J shed 0 bases, and the junction held 7 bases outside the gene matches. This CDR3 comprises 15 residues. The CDR3 bases are TGTGCCATCCGGACAGGAGATGTCTCTGGAAACACCATATATTTT. This sequence encodes CAIRTGDVSGNTIYF.

The chain employs TRBV19 and TRBJ1-2; TRBD1 might be the D (6 bases). Germline values: CDR1 LNHDA, CDR2 SQIVND (reference sequence). This CDR3 spans 15 amino acids. Trimming took off 7 bases at V and 7 bases at J, with 22 bases between the two ends. The CDR3 loop reads CASKQQRAGEGGYTF. CDR3 in DNA: TGTGCCAGTAAACAACAGCGGGCAGGGGAGGGTGGCTACACCTTC.

The V and J genes are TRBV11-2 and TRBJ2-1; 14 bases are shared with TRBD2. Germline CDR1 reads SGHAT; CDR2 reads FQNNGV. This CDR3 comprises 18 residues. Trimming cost V 2 bases and J 9 bases; bases outside gene matches: 12. Here the CDR3 reads CASSLSPTTSGGAGEQFF. The CDR3 coding sequence is TGTGCCAGCAGCTTATCCCCTACGACTAGCGGGGGGGCCGGTGAGCAGTTCTTC. Full variable domain (rest looked up from reference TRBV11-2 and TRBJ2-1): EAGVAQSPRYKIIEKRQSVAFWCNPISGHATLYWYQQILGQGPKLLIQFQNNGVVDDSQLPKDRFSAERLKGVDSTLKIQPAKLEDSAVYLCASSLSPTTSGGAGEQFFGPGTRLTVL.

On this clone: A read error is likely, as this CDR3 ends without the conserved phenylalanine or tryptophan. No DNA is shown, since the ends of the CDR3 on it are uncertain; the CDR3 is the one TCRdb lists. The rearrangement links TRBV2 to TRBJ2-7; no check of the table's D call, TRBD1, against the DNA was made. Germline V gene data show CDR1 as SNHLY and CDR2 as FYNNEI. The CDR3 is 11 amino acids long, termini counted. The CDR3 loop reads CASSEAGTRKI.

The chain carries TRBV18 and TRBJ2-7; 11 nucleotides match TRBD1. The CDR3 consists of 14 residues. The germline V gene has CDR1 KGHSH and CDR2 LQKENI. J lost 4 bases, V lost 6 bases, and 5 bases had no gene match. The CDR3 DNA is TGTGCCAGCTCGCCCGGGACAGGGGGGTACGAGCAGTACTTC. It encodes CASSPGTGGYEQYF.

This CDR3 reads CASSLEGPGVTGELFF. Written as DNA, the CDR3 is TGTGCCAGCAGCTTAGAAGGGCCAGGAGTCACCGGGGAGCTGTTTTTT. The genes are TRBV11-2 and TRBJ2-2; D not resolved. V lost 0 bases and J 4 bases, leaving 12 bases between the germline ends. Germline V CDR1 and CDR2: SGHAT, FQNNGV. The CDR3 runs to 16 residues.